This TCR beta chain was identified during a study of blood T cell repertoires in COVID-19. About the research overall: Some COVID-19 samples were acute and others convalescent; all came from the United States, Italy and Spain.

Clinical history as reported by participants underpinned cohort assignment. Sequencing used immunoSEQ multiplex PCR; TCRdb keeps in-frame clones, though not all of them. The sample records approximately 210,000 clones, under 90% being singletons. The CDR3 runs 13 residues. CDR1 is LGHNA, CDR2 YSLEER, per germline. With 4 bases removed from V and 7 bases from J, the gap between germline ends came to 14 bases. The chain combines TRBV4-3 with TRBJ2-7; unclear D gene. The receptor was isolated from a woman between 45 and 60 years old with acute COVID-19. The material sequenced was PBMCs or T cells enriched from blood (not recorded which). In DNA, the CDR3 is TGCGCCAGCAGCCTCTCCCGAGGTTTGGAGCAGTACTTC. Its translation is CASSLSRGLEQYF.